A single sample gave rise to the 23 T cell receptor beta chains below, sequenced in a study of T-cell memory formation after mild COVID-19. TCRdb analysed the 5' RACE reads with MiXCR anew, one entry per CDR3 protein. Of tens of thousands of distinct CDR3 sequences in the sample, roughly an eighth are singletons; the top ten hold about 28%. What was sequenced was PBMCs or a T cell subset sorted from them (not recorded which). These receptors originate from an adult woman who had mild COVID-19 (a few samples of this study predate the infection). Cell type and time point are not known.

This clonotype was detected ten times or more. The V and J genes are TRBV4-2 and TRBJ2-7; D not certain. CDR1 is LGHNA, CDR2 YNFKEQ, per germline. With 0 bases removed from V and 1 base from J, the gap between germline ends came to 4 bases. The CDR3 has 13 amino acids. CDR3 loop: CASSQDWSYEQYF. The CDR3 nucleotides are TGTGCCAGCAGCCAAGATTGGTCCTACGAGCAGTACTTC.

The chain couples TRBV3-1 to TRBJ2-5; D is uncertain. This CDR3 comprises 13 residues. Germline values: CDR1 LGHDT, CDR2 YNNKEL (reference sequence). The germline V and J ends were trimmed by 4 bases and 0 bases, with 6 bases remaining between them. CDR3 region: CASSLVYQETQYF. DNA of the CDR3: TGTGCCAGCAGCCTTGTGTACCAAGAGACCCAGTACTTC.

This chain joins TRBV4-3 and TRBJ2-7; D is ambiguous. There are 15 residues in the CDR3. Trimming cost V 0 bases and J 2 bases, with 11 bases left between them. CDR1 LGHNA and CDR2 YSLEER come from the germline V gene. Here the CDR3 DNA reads TGCGCCAGCAGCCAAGATCTGGCAGATACCTACGAGCAGTACTTC. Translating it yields CASSQDLADTYEQYF.

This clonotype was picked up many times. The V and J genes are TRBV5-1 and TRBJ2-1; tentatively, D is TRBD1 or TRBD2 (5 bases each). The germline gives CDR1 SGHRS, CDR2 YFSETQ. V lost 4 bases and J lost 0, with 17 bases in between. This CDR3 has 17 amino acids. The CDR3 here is CASSPLGGTPSYNEQFF. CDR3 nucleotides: TGCGCCAGCAGCCCGCTTGGGGGTACCCCCTCCTACAATGAGCAGTTCTTC.

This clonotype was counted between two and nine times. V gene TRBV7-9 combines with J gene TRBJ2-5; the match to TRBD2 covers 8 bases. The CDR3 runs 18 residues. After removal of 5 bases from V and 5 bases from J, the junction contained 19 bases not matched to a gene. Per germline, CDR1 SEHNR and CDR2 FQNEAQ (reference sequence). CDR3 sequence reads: CASSPTRVSGRWLETQYF. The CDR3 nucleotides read TGTGCCAGCAGCCCAACCCGGGTGAGCGGGAGATGGTTGGAGACCCAGTACTTC.

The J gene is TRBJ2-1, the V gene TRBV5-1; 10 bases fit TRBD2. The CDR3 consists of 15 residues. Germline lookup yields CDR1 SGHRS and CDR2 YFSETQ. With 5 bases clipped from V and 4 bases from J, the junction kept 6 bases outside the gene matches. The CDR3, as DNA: TGCGCCAGCAGTCAACTAGCGGGGAGTTACAATGAGCAGTTCTTC. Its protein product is CASSQLAGSYNEQFF.

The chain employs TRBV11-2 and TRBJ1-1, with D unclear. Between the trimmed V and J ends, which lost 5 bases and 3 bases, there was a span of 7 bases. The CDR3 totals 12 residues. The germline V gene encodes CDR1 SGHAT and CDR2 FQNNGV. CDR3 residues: CASSLPYTEAFF. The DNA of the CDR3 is TGTGCCAGCAGCCTTCCCTACACTGAAGCTTTCTTT. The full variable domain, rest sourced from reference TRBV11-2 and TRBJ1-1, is EAGVAQSPRYKIIEKRQSVAFWCNPISGHATLYWYQQILGQGPKLLIQFQNNGVVDDSQLPKDRFSAERLKGVDSTLKIQPAKLEDSAVYLCASSLPYTEAFFGQGTRLTVV.

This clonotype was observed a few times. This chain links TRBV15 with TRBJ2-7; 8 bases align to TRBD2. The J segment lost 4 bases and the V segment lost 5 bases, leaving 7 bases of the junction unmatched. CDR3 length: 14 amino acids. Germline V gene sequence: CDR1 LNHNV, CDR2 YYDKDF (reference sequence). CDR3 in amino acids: CATSGTRGGYEQYF. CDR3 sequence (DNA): TGTGCCACCAGCGGAACACGGGGGGGTTACGAGCAGTACTTC.

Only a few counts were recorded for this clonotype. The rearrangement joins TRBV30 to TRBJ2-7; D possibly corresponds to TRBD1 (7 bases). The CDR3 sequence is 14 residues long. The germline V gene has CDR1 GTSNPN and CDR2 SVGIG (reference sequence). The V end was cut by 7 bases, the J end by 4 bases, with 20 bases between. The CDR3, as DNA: TGTGCCTCCTCGGCGGGACAGCGTTTTTACGAGCAGTACTTC. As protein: CASSAGQRFYEQYF.

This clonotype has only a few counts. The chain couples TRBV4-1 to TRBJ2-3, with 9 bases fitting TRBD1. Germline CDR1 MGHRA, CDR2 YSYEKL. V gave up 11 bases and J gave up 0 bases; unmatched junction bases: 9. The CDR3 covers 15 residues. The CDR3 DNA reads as TGCGCCTCAAAACGTGGGACAGGGAGCACAGATACGCAGTATTTT. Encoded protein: CASKRGTGSTDTQYF.

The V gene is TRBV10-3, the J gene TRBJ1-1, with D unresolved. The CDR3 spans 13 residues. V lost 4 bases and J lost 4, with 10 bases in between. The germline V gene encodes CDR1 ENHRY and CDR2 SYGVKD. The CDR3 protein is CAISGLRSTEAFF. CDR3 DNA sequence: TGTGCCATCAGTGGCTTGAGGAGCACTGAAGCTTTCTTT.

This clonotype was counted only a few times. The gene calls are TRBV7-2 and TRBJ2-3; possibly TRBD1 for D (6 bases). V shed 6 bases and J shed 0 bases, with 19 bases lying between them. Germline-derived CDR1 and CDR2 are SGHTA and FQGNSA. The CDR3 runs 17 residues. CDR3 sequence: CASRPMGQGPSTDTQYF. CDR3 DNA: TGTGCCAGCAGACCCATGGGCCAGGGGCCGAGCACAGATACGCAGTATTTT.

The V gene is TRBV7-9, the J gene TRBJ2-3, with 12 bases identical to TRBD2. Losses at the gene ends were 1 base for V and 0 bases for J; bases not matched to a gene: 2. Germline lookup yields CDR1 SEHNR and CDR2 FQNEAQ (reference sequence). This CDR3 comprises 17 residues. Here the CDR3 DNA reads TGTGCCAGCAGCTTAGGAACTAGCGGGGGGAGCACAGATACGCAGTATTTT. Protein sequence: CASSLGTSGGSTDTQYF.

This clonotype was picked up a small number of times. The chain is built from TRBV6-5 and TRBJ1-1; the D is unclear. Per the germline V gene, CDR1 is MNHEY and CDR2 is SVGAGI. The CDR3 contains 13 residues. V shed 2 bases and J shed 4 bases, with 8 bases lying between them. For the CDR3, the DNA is TGTGCCAGCAGTTACCTACTGAGCACTGAAGCTTTCTTT. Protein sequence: CASSYLLSTEAFF.

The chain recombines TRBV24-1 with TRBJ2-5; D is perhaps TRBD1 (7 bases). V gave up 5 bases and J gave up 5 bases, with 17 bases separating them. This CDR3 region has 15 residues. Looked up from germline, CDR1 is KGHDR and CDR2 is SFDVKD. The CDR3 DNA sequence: TGTGCCACCAGTGTGAGGCTAGCAGGGGGGGAGACCCAGTACTTC. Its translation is CATSVRLAGGETQYF.

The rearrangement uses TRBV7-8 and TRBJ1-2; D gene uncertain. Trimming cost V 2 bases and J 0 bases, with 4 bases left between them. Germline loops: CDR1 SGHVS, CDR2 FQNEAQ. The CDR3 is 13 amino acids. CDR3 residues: CASSLNPNYGYTF. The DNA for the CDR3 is TGTGCCAGCAGCTTAAACCCTAACTATGGCTACACCTTC. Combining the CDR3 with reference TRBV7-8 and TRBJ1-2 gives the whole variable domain GAGVSQSPRYKVAKRGQDVALRCDPISGHVSLFWYQQALGQGPEFLTYFQNEAQLDKSGLPSDRFFAERPEGSVSTLKIQRTQQEDSAVYLCASSLNPNYGYTFGSGTRLTVV.

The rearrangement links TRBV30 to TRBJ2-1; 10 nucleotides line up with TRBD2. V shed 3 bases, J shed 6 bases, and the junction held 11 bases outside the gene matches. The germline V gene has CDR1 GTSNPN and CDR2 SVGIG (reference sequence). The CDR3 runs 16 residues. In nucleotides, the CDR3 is TGTGCCTGGAGGGGTCAGCGGGGGGGCCTGTTCAATGAGCAGTTCTTC. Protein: CAWRGQRGGLFNEQFF.

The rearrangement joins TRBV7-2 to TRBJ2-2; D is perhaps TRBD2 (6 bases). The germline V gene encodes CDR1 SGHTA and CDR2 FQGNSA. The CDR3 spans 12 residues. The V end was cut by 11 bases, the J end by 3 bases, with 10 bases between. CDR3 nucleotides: TGTGCCCTGGAGGGAGACACCGGGGAGCTGTTTTTT. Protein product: CALEGDTGELFF.

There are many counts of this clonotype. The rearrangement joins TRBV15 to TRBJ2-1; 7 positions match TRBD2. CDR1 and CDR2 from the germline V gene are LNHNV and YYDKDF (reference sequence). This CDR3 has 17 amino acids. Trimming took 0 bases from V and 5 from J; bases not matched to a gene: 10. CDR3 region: CATSRDGGDRDHNEQFF. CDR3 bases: TGTGCCACCAGCAGAGATGGGGGGGATCGGGACCACAATGAGCAGTTCTTC.

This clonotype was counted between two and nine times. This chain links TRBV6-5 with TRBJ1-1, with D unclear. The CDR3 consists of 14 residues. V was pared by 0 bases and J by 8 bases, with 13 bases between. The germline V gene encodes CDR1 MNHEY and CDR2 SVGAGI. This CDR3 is CASSYSTGTLEAFF. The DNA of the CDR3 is TGTGCCAGCAGTTACTCGACGGGCACGTTAGAAGCTTTCTTT.

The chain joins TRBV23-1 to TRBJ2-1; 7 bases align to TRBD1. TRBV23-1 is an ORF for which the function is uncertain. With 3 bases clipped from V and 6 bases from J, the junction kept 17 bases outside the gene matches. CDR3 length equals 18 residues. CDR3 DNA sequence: TGCGCCAGCAGTCAGTCTACAGGGGCAGCCCATGGGGGCAATGAGCAGTTCTTC. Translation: CASSQSTGAAHGGNEQFF.

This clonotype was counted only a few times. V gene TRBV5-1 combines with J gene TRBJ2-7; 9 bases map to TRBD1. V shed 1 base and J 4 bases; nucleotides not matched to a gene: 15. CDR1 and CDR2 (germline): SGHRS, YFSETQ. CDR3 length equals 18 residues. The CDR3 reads CASSLLGDPGQGVYEQYF. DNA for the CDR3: TGCGCCAGCAGCTTGTTGGGGGATCCGGGACAGGGAGTTTACGAGCAGTACTTC.

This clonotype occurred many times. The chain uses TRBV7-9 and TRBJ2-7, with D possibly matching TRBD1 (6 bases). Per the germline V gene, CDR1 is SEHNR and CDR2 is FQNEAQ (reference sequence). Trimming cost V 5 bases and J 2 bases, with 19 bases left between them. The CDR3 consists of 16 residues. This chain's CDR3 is CASSATQGPEAYEQYF. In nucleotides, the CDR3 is TGTGCCAGCAGCGCAACCCAGGGGCCCGAGGCCTACGAGCAGTACTTC.